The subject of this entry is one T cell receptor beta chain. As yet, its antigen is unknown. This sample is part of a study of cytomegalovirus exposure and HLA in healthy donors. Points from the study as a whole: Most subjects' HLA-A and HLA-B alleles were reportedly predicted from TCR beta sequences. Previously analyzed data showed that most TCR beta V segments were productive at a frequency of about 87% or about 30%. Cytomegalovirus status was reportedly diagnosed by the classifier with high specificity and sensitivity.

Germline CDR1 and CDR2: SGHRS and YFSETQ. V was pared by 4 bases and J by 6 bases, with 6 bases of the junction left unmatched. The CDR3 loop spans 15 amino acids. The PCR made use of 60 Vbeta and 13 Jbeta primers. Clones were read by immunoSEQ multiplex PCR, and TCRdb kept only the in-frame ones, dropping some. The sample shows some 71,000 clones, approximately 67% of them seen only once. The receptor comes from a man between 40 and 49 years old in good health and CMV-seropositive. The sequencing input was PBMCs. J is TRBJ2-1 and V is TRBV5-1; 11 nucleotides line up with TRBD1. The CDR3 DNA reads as TGCGCCAGCAGCGCGCGGACAGGGGGCGGCAATGAGCAGTTCTTC. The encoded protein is CASSARTGGGNEQFF.